This T cell receptor beta chain derives from a study of human T cells and chemical hapten exposure. Individual cDNA molecules each carried unique molecular identifiers attached by the library. TCRdb passed the 5' RACE reads through MiXCR, listing each CDR3 protein once. The sample contains about 110,000 distinct CDR3 sequences, around 20% of which appear only once. Trimming took 1 base from V and 3 from J, leaving 10 bases between them. The CDR3 contains 14 residues. CDR1 is LNHDA and CDR2 is SQIVND in the germline V gene (reference sequence). Unseparated into fractions, whole blood served as the source from which total RNA was extracted.

This clonotype originated in a human donor in good health. The rearrangement links TRBV19 to TRBJ2-7, with a possible D match to TRBD1 (6 bases). The DNA of the CDR3 is TGTGCCAGTAGTATAGTGGCAGGGGACTACGAGCAGTACTTC. This encodes CASSIVAGDYEQYF.